This T cell receptor (beta chain) stems from a study of blood T cells in healthy people across ages. It was with a sample-barcoded 5' primer and a J-beta primer mix that a second PCR of about 6 to 11 cycles was run. TCRdb redid the calling of the 5' RACE reads with MiXCR, one entry per CDR3 protein. The sample lists over 300,000 distinct CDR3 sequences; about 49% were seen once. This CDR3 has 12 residues. V lost 6 bases, J lost 0 bases, and 9 bases lay in between. Germline CDR1 and CDR2: DFQATT and SNEGSKA (reference sequence). V gene TRBV20-1 combines with J gene TRBJ2-7, with D tentatively TRBD2 (6 bases). Material: blood. The TCR sequence derives from a man in his fifties or sixties in good health. The CDR3: CSAGGSSYEQYF. The CDR3 nucleotides read TGCAGTGCCGGGGGAAGCTCCTACGAGCAGTACTTC.